These 14 T cell receptor beta chains came from one sample sequenced in a study of blood T cell repertoires in COVID-19. Assay: immunoSEQ multiplex PCR; the TCRdb copy retains only in-frame clones and omits some. The data hold 180,000 or so clones, with approximately 81% observed a single time. Sequencing was performed on peripheral blood. These receptor sequences come from a person between 65 and 79 years old with COVID-19, enrolled during active disease.

The chain couples TRBV14 to TRBJ1-2, with 8 positions matching TRBD1. The CDR3 spans 16 residues. Trimming at V came to 3 bases and at J to 5 bases, leaving 11 bases not matched to a gene. CDR1 and CDR2 from the germline V gene are SGHDN and FVKESK. For the CDR3, the DNA is TGTGCCAGCAGCCACCGGGGTCCGGGACAGGCTTATGGCTACACCTTC. Its protein is CASSHRGPGQAYGYTF.

In DNA, the CDR3 is TGTGCCAGAAGGGGACAGCGGAATGAAAAACTGTTTTTT. It specifies CARRGQRNEKLFF. V and J are TRBV5-3 and TRBJ1-4, with 7 positions matching TRBD1. TRBV5-3 has ORF status, its function being uncertain. This CDR3 spans 13 amino acids. The V segment lost 5 bases and the J segment 5 bases; nucleotides outside the gene matches: 3.

This clone has a single count. The chain has TRBV19 and TRBJ1-2; 7 bases map to TRBD1. Germline V gene sequence: CDR1 LNHDA, CDR2 SQIVND (reference sequence). V lost 8 bases, J lost 4 bases, and 4 bases stayed unmatched. This CDR3 region has 12 residues. The CDR3 spells CASRTGSYGYTF. CDR3 in DNA: TGTGCCAGTCGGACAGGATCCTATGGCTACACCTTC.

J is TRBJ2-7 and V is TRBV19; D is unresolved. The CDR3 is 15 residues long. Germline CDR1 is LNHDA and CDR2 is SQIVND (reference sequence). Trimming took 0 bases from V and 3 from J, leaving 12 bases between them. The CDR3 DNA sequence: TGTGCCAGTAGTATAGACGTCCGCCCAGGCTACGAGCAGTACTTC. It translates to CASSIDVRPGYEQYF.

J is TRBJ2-5 and V is TRBV6-6, with 10 bases that match TRBD2. CDR3 size: 15 residues. V trimming: 6 bases; J trimming: 3 bases; junction bases outside the gene matches: 7. Germline CDR1 is MNHNY and CDR2 is SVGAGI (reference sequence). CDR3: CASRRIAGGEETQYF. The CDR3 DNA is TGTGCCAGCAGACGAATAGCGGGGGGAGAAGAGACCCAGTACTTC.

DNA of the CDR3: TGTGCCAGCGAAGGAAACAGGGCAAGCGAGCAGTACTTC. As protein: CASEGNRASEQYF. V gene TRBV6-5 combines with J gene TRBJ2-7, with D perhaps TRBD1 (6 bases). Germline CDR1 and CDR2: MNHEY and SVGAGI. The CDR3 spans 13 residues. With 8 bases removed from V and 6 bases from J, the gap between germline ends came to 17 bases.

J is TRBJ1-5 and V is TRBV10-1; a possible D gene is TRBD1 (5 bases). CDR1 WNHNN and CDR2 SYGVQD come from the germline V gene (reference sequence). V lost 6 bases to trimming and J lost 4 bases, with 16 bases between them. This CDR3 spans 15 amino acids. In DNA form, the CDR3 reads TGCGCCAGCAGAGGGCCTGGGGGGAAGAATCAGCCCCAGCATTTT. This translates into CASRGPGGKNQPQHF.

The chain has TRBV6-1 and TRBJ2-7; 8 nucleotides match TRBD2. Losses at the gene ends were 1 base for V and 6 bases for J; bases not matched to a gene: 8. CDR1 is MNHNS and CDR2 is SASEGT in the germline V gene. The CDR3 has 15 amino acids. In DNA, the CDR3 is TGTGCCAGCAGTGAAGTGGCAGCGGGAGTGGGCGAGCAGTACTTC. It codes for CASSEVAAGVGEQYF.

The chain links TRBV4-1 to TRBJ1-3, with D possibly TRBD1 on 5 matching bases. The CDR3 totals 15 residues. Germline CDR1 and CDR2: MGHRA and YSYEKL. Trimming removed 1 base from V and 4 bases from J, with 11 bases in between. CDR3 amino acids: CASSQGTWVGNTIYF. The DNA for the CDR3 is TGCGCCAGCAGCCAAGGGACATGGGTCGGAAACACCATATATTTT.

The J gene is TRBJ1-1, the V gene TRBV9; D gene uncertain. Trimming removed 0 bases at V and 1 base at J, with 7 bases between. Germline assignment: CDR1 SGDLS and CDR2 YYNGEE. The CDR3 covers 14 residues. Written as DNA, the CDR3 is TGTGCCAGCAGCGTAGCGTATCGGAACACTGAAGCTTTCTTT. Residues: CASSVAYRNTEAFF. Together with reference TRBV9 and TRBJ1-1, the CDR3 gives the full variable domain: DSGVTQTPKHLITATGQRVTLRCSPRSGDLSVYWYQQSLDQGLQFLIQYYNGEERAKGNILERFSAQQFPDLHSELNLSSLELGDSALYFCASSVAYRNTEAFFGQGTRLTVV.

The genes are TRBV6-2 or TRBV6-3 and TRBJ2-7; D not certain. This CDR3 is 14 amino acids long. Germline loops: CDR1 MNHEY, CDR2 SVGEGT. Between the trimmed V and J ends, which lost 0 bases and 5 bases, there was a span of 11 bases. CDR3 sequence (DNA): TGTGCCAGCAGTTACTCGAAGATCCTAGACGAGCAGTACTTC. This translates into CASSYSKILDEQYF.

This clone was seen a few times. The rearrangement links TRBV4-3 to TRBJ2-1, with 7 bases identical to TRBD2. The CDR3 is 14 residues long. V shed 8 bases, J shed 0 bases, and the junction held 4 bases outside the gene matches. Germline V gene data show CDR1 as LGHNA and CDR2 as YSLEER. CDR3 coding DNA: TGCGCCAGCCGCGGGGGAATCTCCTACAATGAGCAGTTCTTC. Its protein product is CASRGGISYNEQFF.

This chain uses TRBV6-5 with TRBJ1-6; a possible D gene is TRBD1 (6 bases). Germline V CDR1 and CDR2: MNHEY, SVGAGI. The CDR3 spans 14 residues. Trimming pared 7 bases from V and 7 bases from J, leaving 14 bases between. DNA of the CDR3: TGTGCCAGCAAATCAACAGGGTCGAATTCACCCCTCCACTTT. Translation: CASKSTGSNSPLHF.

V and J are TRBV28 and TRBJ1-5; D is unclear. The CDR3 consists of 14 residues. The germline V and J ends were trimmed by 7 bases and 0 bases, with 10 bases remaining between them. From germline, CDR1 is MDHEN and CDR2 SYDVKM. The DNA of the CDR3 is TGTGCCAGCATACAGATCTATAGCAATCAGCCCCAGCATTTT. Translated, it gives CASIQIYSNQPQHF.